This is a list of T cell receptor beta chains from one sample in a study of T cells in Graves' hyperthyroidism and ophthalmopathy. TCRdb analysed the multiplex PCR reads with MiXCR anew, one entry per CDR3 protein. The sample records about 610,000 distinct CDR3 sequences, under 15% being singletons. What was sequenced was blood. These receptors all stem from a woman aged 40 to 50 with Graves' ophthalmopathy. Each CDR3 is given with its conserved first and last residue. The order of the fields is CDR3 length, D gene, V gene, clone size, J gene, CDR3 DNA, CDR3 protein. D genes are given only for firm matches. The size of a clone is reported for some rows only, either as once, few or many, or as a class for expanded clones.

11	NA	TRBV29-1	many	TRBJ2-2	TGCAGCGTTGGAACCCAGGTGGAGCTGTTTTTT	CSVGTQVELFF
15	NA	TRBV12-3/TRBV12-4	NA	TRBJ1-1	TGTGCCAGCAGTTTGCCGGGGCGACCGAACACTGAAGCTTTCTTT	CASSLPGRPNTEAFF
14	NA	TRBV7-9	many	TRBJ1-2	TGTGCCAGCAGCTTAGCCGGACATAACTATGGCTACACCTTC	CASSLAGHNYGYTF
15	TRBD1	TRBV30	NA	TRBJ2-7	TGTGCCTGGAACAACCCCCAACAGGGGATCTACGAGCAGTACTTC	CAWNNPQQGIYEQYF
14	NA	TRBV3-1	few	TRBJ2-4	TGTGCCAGCAGCCGGGACACGATCCAAAACATTCAGTACTTC	CASSRDTIQNIQYF
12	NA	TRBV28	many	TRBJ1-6	TGTGCCAGCAGTTCCTCCAATTCACCCCTCCACTTT	CASSSSNSPLHF
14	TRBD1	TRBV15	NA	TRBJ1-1	TGTGCCACCAGCAGAACAGGGGTATCGACTGAAGCTTTCTTT	CATSRTGVSTEAFF
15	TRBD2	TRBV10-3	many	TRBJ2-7	TGTGCCATCAGTGAGTCCGCGGGACTAGCGGACGAGCAGTACTTC	CAISESAGLADEQYF
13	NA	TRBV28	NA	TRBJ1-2	TGTGCCAGCAGCTTACAGGCCTTCTATGGCTACACCTTC	CASSLQAFYGYTF
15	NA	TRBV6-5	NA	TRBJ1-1	TGTGCCAGCAGTTACACTAGCACAGCGAACACTGAAGCTTTCTTT	CASSYTSTANTEAFF
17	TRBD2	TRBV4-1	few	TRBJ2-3	TGCGCCAGCAGCCAAGTACAGCGGGGTACTAGCACAGATACGCAGTATTTT	CASSQVQRGTSTDTQYF
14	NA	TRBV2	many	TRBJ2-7	TGTGCCAGCAGTGTAGGGCTATTAGCCTACGAGCAGTACTTC	CASSVGLLAYEQYF
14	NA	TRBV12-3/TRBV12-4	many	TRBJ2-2	TGTGCCAGCTCCCGGCGGTGGGACACCGGGGAGCTGTTTTTT	CASSRRWDTGELFF
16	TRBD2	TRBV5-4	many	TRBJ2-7	TGTGCCAGCAGCATAGACTCCAGCGGGAGTGTCGACGAGCAGTACTTC	CASSIDSSGSVDEQYF
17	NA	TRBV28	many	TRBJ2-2	TGTGCCAGCAGTTTCCCCGCCCAGTCCGCGAACACCGGGGAGCTGTTTTTT	CASSFPAQSANTGELFF
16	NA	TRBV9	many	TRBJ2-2	TGTGCCAGCAGCGTAGGTCAGGGGATGAACACCGGGGAGCTGTTTTTT	CASSVGQGMNTGELFF
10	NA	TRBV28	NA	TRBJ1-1	TGTGCCAGCAGGCTGGATAAAGCTTTCTTT	CASRLDKAFF
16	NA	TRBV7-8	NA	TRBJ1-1	TGTGCCAGCAGCTTCCGGGACACCCCCCGTGGCACTGAAGCTTTCTTT	CASSFRDTPRGTEAFF
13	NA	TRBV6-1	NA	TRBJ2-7	TGTGCCAGCAGTGGCGACTTTACCTACGAGCGGTACTTC	CASSGDFTYERYF
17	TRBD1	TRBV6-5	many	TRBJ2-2	TGTGCCAGCAGTTACGTCGGGACAGACTCGAACACCGGGGAGCTGTTTTTT	CASSYVGTDSNTGELFF
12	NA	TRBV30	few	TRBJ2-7	TGTGCCTGGAGTCGTAGCCTTATGGAGCAGTACTTC	CAWSRSLMEQYF
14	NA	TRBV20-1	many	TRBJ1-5	TGCAGTGCTAGAGAGTTGGCAGAGAATCAGCCCCAGCATTTT	CSARELAENQPQHF
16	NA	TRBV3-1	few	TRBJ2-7	TGTGCCAGCAGCCGCCCGGGACTCCCCCTCCGATTGGAGCAGTACTTC	CASSRPGLPLRLEQYF
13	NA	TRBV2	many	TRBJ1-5	TGTGCCAGCGGGGAGGGGGGGGATCAGCCCCAGCATTTT	CASGEGGDQPQHF
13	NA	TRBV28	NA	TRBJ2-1	TGTGCCAGCACCGGGTGGACTGTCAATGAGCAGTTCTTC	CASTGWTVNEQFF
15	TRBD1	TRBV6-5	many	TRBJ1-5	TGTGCCAGCAGTTCCTTCCAGGGGGTTCCTCAGCCCCAGCATTTT	CASSSFQGVPQPQHF
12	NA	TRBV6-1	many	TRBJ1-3	TGTGCCACTTCGACGGATGGAAACACCATATATTTT	CATSTDGNTIYF
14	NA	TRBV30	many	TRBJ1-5	TGTGCCTGGAGTGTCGGGATGGGGAATCAGCCCCAGCATTTT	CAWSVGMGNQPQHF
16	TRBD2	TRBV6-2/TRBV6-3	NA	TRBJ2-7	TGTGCCAGCAGTTACCTCTCTAGCGGGACGTCCTACGAGCAGTACTTC	CASSYLSSGTSYEQYF
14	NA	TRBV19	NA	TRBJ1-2	TGTGCCAGTAGTGAAGAGGGAGCTAACTATGGCTACACCTTC	CASSEEGANYGYTF
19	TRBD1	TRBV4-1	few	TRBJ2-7	TGCGCCAGCAGCCAAGAAATTACTTTAGGGGGCTTTTCCTCCTACGAGCAGTACTTC	CASSQEITLGGFSSYEQYF
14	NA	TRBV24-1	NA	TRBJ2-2	TGTGCCACCAGTGATCCGGGCTTCACCGGGGAGCTGTTTTTT	CATSDPGFTGELFF
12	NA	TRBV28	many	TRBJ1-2	TGTGCCAGCCTGGGGGATAACTATGGCTACACCTTC	CASLGDNYGYTF
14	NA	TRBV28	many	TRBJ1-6	TGTGCCAGCAGTTTAGTACAGGAGGAATCACCCCTCCACTTT	CASSLVQEESPLHF
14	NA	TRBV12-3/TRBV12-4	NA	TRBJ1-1	TGTGCCAGCAGGATCTCCGGGGGTATGACTGAAGCTTTCTTT	CASRISGGMTEAFF
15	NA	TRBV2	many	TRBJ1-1	TGTGCCAGCAGTGAAGCGCTCATAGTGAGTCCTGAAGCTTTCTTT	CASSEALIVSPEAFF
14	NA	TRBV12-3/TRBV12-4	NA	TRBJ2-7	TGTGCCAGCAACGACCGGGACACCTTCTGCGAGCAGTACTTC	CASNDRDTFCEQYF
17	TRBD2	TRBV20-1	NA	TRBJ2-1	TGCAGTGCTTTCTCGTATGAGGGAGGGGAGCCTCGGAATGAGCAGTTCTTC	CSAFSYEGGEPRNEQFF
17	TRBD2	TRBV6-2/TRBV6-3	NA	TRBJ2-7	TGTGCCAGCACCCCCACGGGAGGCGGGGAGAGCTCCTACGAGCAGTACTTC	CASTPTGGGESSYEQYF
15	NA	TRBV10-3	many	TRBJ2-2	TGTGCCATCAGTGAGTCGGAACAGAACACCGGGGAGCTGTTTTTT	CAISESEQNTGELFF
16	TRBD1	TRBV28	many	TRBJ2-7	TGTGCCAGCAGTTTATTCCCCGGGACAGGGCGCCCCGAGCAGTACTTC	CASSLFPGTGRPEQYF
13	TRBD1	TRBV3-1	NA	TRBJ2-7	TGTGCCAGCAGCCCGACAGGGGTTGGAGGGCAGTACTTC	CASSPTGVGGQYF
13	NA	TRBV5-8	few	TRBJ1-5	TGTGCCAGCAGCTTCGATAACAATCAGCCCCAGCATTTT	CASSFDNNQPQHF
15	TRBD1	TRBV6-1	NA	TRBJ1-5	TGTGCCAGCATTCAGGGGGGGGATGGCAATCAGCCCCAGCATTTT	CASIQGGDGNQPQHF
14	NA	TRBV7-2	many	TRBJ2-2	TGTGCCAGCAGCCAGGGACAGAACACCGGGGAGCTGTTTTTT	CASSQGQNTGELFF
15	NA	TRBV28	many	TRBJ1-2	TGTGCCAGCAGCGGAAACCTACAGGGAGCCTATGGCTACACCTTC	CASSGNLQGAYGYTF
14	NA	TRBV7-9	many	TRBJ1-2	TGTGCCAGCAGCTTAGCGCCACTAATCTATGGCTACACCTTC	CASSLAPLIYGYTF
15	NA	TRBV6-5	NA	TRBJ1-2	TGTGCCAGCAGTTACGGGCAGAGCGCTAACTATGGCTACACCTTC	CASSYGQSANYGYTF
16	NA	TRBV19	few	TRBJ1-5	TGTGCCAGTAGTATAGCGGGTGTACAGTACAATCAGCCCCAGCATTTT	CASSIAGVQYNQPQHF
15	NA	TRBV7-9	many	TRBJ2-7	TGTGCCAGCAGCTTAGTCCAGGGTTGGGTCTACGAGCAGTACTTC	CASSLVQGWVYEQYF
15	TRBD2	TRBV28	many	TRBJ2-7	TGTGCCAGCAGTTCCCCGACTAGCGGGTACTACGAGCAGTACTTC	CASSSPTSGYYEQYF
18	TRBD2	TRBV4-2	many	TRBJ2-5	TGTGCCAGCAGCCTAGGCTTACTAGCGGGAGCCCCACAAGAGACCCAGTACTTC	CASSLGLLAGAPQETQYF
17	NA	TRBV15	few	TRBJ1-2	TGTGCCACCAGCAGAGCGCCCCTGGGGGGCGCAAACTATGGCTACACCTTC	CATSRAPLGGANYGYTF
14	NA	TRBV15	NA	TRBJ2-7	TGTGCCACCAGCAGAGATCCCCTACCTGGCGAGCAGTACTTC	CATSRDPLPGEQYF
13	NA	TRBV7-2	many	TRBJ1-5	TGTGCCAGCAGCTTACACTACAATCAGCCCCAGCATTTT	CASSLHYNQPQHF
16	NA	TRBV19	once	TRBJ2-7	TGTGCCAGTAGTCCACTCGGAGCTCGTGGGCTCTACGAGCAGTACTTC	CASSPLGARGLYEQYF
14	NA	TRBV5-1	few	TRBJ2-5	TGCGCCAGCAGACAACTAACAGGGATAGAGACCCAGTACTTC	CASRQLTGIETQYF
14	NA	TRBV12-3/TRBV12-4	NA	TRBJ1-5	TGTGCCAGCAGTTCTCGACAGGTTAATCAGCCCCAGCATTTT	CASSSRQVNQPQHF
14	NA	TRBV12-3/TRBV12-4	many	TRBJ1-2	TGTGCCAGCAGCCCTGGAGGGGTTAACTATGGCTACACCTTC	CASSPGGVNYGYTF